This T cell receptor (beta chain) was identified during a study of blood T cell repertoires in COVID-19. At the level of the study: From the United States, Italy and Spain came samples of acute and convalescent COVID-19. Nucleic acid was either cDNA or gDNA, and it came from T cells, B-cell-depleted T cells, or PBMCs.

Trimming at V came to 5 bases and at J to 5 bases, leaving 8 bases not matched to a gene. There are 14 residues in the CDR3. CDR1 and CDR2 from the germline V gene are MNHEY and SMNVEV (reference sequence). Original data processing: Amplified reference gene primers provided the basis for estimating nucleated cell counts. Some clones are missing from TCRdb's copy, which holds only in-frame ones; the method was immunoSEQ multiplex PCR. Clone size and V and J calls were adopted from that table, with D and trimming inferred from the DNA. The sample holds roughly 440,000 clones; approximately 89% are singletons and the top ten take over 9.5%.

The chain carries TRBV27 and TRBJ1-1; 7 bases are a match to TRBD1. The sample was peripheral blood. This TCR was sampled from a woman in her forties or fifties with COVID-19, enrolled during active disease. The CDR3 nucleotides read TGTGCCAGCAGTCCCAACAGGGGCATGACTGAAGCTTTCTTT. Protein sequence: CASSPNRGMTEAFF.